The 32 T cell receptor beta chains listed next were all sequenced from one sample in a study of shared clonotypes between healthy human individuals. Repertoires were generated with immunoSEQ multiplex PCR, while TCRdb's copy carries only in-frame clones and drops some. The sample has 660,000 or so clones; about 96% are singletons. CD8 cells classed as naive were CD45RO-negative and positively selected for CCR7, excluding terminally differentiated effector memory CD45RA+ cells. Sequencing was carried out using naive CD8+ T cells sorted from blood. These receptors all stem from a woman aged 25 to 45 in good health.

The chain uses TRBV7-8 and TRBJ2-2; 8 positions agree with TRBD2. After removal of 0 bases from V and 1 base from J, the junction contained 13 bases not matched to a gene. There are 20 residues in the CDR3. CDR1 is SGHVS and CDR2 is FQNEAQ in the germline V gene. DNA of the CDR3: TGTGCCAGCAGCTTAGCGAGTCTAGCGGGTCGGACGATGAACACCGGGGAGCTGTTTTTT. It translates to CASSLASLAGRTMNTGELFF.

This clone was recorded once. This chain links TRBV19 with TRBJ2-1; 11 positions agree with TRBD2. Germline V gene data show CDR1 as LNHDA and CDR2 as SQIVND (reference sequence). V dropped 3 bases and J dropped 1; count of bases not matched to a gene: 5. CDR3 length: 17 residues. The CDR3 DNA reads TGTGCCAGTAGTATTATGGCTAGCGGGGGGTCCTACAATGAGCAGTTCTTC. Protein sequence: CASSIMASGGSYNEQFF. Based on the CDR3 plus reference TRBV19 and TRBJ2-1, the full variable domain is DGGITQSPKYLFRKEGQNVTLSCEQNLNHDAMYWYRQDPGQGLRLIYYSQIVNDFQKGDIAEGYSVSREKKESFPLTVTSAQKNPTAFYLCASSIMASGGSYNEQFFGPGTRLTVL.

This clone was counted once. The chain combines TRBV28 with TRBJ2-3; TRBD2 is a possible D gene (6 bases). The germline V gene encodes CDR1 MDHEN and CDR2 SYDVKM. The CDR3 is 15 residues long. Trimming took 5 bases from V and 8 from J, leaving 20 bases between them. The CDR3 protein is CASSGGREAWGTQYF. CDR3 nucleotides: TGTGCCAGCAGTGGAGGCAGGGAGGCCTGGGGTACGCAGTATTTT. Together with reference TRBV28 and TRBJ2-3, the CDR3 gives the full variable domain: DVKVTQSSRYLVKRTGEKVFLECVQDMDHENMFWYRQDPGLGLRLIYFSYDVKMKEKGDIPEGYSVSREKKERFSLILESASTNQTSMYLCASSGGREAWGTQYFGPGTRLTVL.

CDR3 protein: CASSRDRTLNEQFF. The CDR3, as DNA: TGTGCCAGCAGCCGGGACAGGACCCTCAATGAGCAGTTCTTC. This sequence joins TRBV7-9 and TRBJ2-1, with TRBD1 matching over 8 bases. Germline V lookup: CDR1 SEHNR, CDR2 FQNEAQ (reference sequence). This CDR3 contains 14 residues. V dropped 5 bases and J dropped 6; count of bases not matched to a gene: 6.

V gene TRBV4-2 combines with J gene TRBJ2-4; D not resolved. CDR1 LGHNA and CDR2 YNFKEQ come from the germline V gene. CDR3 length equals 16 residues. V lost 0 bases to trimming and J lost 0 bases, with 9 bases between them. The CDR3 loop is CASSQESFLAKNIQYF. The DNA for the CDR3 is TGTGCCAGCAGCCAAGAGTCCTTCCTAGCCAAAAACATTCAGTACTTC.

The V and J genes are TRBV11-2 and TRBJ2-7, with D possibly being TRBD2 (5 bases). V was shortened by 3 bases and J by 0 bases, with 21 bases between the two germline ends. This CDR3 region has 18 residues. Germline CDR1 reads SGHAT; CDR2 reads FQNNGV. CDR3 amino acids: CASSFPTTPSGNSYEQYF. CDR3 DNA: TGTGCCAGCAGCTTTCCCACGACCCCGAGCGGAAACTCCTACGAGCAGTACTTC.

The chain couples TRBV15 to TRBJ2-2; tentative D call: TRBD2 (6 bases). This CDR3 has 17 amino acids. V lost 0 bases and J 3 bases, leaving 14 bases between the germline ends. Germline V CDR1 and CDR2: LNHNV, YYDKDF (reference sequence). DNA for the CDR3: TGTGCCACCAGCAGAGATGGGGCGGGAACCTACACCGGGGAGCTGTTTTTT. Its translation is CATSRDGAGTYTGELFF.

Here the CDR3 reads CASSGTSGPSYNEQFF. Here the CDR3 DNA reads TGTGCCAGCAGCGGGACTTCCGGACCGTCCTACAATGAGCAGTTCTTC. The rearrangement uses TRBV9 and TRBJ2-1; D is perhaps TRBD2 (5 bases). The V gene lost 3 bases and the J gene lost 1 base, with 14 bases spanning the gap. Germline V lookup: CDR1 SGDLS, CDR2 YYNGEE. The CDR3 loop spans 16 amino acids.

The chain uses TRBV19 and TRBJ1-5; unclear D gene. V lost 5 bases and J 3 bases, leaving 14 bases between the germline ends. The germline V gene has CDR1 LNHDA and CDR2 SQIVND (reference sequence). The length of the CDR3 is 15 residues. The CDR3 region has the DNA TGTGCCAGTAGTTTTGGGCCTCTTATCAATCAGCCCCAGCATTTT. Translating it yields CASSFGPLINQPQHF.

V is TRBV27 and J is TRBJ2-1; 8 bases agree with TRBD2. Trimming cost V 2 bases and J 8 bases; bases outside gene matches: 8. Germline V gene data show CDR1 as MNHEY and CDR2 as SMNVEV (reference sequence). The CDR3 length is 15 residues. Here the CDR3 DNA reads TGTGCCAGCAGTTTAGGGGCGGGAGGAGGCGATGAGCAGTTCTTC. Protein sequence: CASSLGAGGGDEQFF.

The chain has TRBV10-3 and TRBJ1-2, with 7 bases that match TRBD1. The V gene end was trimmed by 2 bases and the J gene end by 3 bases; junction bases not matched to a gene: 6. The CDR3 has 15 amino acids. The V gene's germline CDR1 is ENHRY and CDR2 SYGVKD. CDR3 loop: CAISERRGQDYGYTF. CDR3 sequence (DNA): TGTGCCATCAGTGAGAGGAGGGGGCAGGACTATGGCTACACCTTC.

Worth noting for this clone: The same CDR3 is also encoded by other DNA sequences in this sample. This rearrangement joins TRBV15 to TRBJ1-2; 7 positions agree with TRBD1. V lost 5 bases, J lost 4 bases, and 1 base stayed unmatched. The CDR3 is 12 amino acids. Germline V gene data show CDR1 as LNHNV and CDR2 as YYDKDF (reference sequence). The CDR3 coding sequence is TGTGCCACCAGCCGGGACAGCTATGGCTACACCTTC. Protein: CATSRDSYGYTF.

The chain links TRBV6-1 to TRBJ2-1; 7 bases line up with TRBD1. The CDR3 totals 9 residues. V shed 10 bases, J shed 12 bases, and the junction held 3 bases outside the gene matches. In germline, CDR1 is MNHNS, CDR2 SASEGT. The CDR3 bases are TGTGCCACGCGACAGGGGCAGTTCTTC. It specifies CATRQGQFF.

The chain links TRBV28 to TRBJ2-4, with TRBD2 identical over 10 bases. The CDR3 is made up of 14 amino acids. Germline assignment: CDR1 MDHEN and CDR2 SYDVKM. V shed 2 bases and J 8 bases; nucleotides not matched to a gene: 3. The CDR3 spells CASSLLAGEHIQYF. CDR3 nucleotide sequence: TGTGCCAGCAGTTTACTAGCGGGAGAGCACATTCAGTACTTC.

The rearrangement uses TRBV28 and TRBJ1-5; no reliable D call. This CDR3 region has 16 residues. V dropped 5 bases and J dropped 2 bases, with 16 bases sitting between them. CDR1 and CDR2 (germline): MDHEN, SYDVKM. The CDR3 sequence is CASSRLGGGRNQPQHF. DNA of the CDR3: TGTGCCAGCAGTCGCCTCGGCGGCGGACGCAATCAGCCCCAGCATTTT.

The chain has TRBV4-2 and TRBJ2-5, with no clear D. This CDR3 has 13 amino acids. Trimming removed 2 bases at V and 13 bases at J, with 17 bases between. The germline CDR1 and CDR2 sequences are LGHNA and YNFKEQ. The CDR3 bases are TGTGCCAGCAGCCAATCTCGCAGACTGGGTGGGTACTTC. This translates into CASSQSRRLGGYF.

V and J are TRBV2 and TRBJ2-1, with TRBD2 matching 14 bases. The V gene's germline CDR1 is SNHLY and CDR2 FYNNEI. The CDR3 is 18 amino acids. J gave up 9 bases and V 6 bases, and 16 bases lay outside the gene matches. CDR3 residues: CASRTLGLAGGARGEQFF. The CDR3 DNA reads TGTGCCAGCAGAACCTTAGGACTAGCGGGAGGTGCTCGCGGTGAGCAGTTCTTC.

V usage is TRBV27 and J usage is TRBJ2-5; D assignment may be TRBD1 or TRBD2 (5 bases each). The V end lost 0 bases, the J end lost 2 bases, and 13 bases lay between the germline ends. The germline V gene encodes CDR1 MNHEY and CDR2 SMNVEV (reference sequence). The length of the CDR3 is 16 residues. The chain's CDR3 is CASSLSMGTVQETQYF. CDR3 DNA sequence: TGTGCCAGCAGTTTATCGATGGGGACGGTACAAGAGACCCAGTACTTC.

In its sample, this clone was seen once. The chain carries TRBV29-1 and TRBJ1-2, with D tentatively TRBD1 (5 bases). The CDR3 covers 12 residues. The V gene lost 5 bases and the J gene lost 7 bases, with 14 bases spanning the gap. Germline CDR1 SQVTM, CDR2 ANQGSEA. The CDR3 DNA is TGCAGCGTTACTAGGGGCGACTGTGGCTACACCTTC. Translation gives CSVTRGDCGYTF.

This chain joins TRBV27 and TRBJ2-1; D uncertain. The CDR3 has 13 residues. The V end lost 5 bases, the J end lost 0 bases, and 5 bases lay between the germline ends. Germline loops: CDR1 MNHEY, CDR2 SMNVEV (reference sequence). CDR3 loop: CASSGASYNEQFF. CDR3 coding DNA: TGTGCCAGCAGTGGAGCCTCCTACAATGAGCAGTTCTTC.

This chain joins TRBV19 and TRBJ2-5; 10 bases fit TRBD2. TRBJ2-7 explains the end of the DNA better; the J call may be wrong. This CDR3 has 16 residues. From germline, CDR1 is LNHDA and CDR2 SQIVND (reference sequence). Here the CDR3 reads CASSVQLLAGTYEQYF. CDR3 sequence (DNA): TGTGCCAGTAGTGTCCAACTACTAGCGGGGACATACGAGCAGTACTTC.

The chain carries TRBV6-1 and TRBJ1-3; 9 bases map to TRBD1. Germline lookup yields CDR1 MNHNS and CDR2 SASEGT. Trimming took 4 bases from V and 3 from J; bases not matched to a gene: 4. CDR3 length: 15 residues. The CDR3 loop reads CASSGPGQGGNTIYF. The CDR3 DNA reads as TGTGCCAGCAGTGGACCGGGACAGGGTGGAAACACCATATATTTT.

Here the CDR3 reads CASSSLGTSGGTQYF. The DNA for the CDR3 is TGTGCCAGCAGTTCCCTCGGGACTAGCGGGGGGACCCAGTACTTC. The chain uses TRBV27 and TRBJ2-5; 14 nucleotides line up with TRBD2. Germline assignment: CDR1 MNHEY and CDR2 SMNVEV (reference sequence). Trimming took 4 bases from V and 7 from J; bases not matched to a gene: 5. The CDR3 contains 15 residues.

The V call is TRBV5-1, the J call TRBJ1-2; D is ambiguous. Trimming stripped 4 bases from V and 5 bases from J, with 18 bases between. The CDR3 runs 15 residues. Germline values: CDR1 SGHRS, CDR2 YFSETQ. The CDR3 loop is CASSPGRAGTYGYTF. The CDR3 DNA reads TGCGCCAGCAGCCCTGGCCGGGCGGGAACGTATGGCTACACCTTC. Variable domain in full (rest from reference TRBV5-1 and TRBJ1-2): KAGVTQTPRYLIKTRGQQVTLSCSPISGHRSVSWYQQTPGQGLQFLFEYFSETQRNKGNFPGRFSGRQFSNSRSEMNVSTLELGDSALYLCASSPGRAGTYGYTFGSGTRLTVV.

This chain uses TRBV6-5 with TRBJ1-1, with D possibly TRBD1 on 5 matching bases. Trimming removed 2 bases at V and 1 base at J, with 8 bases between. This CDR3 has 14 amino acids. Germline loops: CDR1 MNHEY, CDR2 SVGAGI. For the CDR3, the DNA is TGTGCCAGCAGTTACCAAACAGGGAACACTGAAGCTTTCTTT. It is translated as CASSYQTGNTEAFF.

The DNA for the CDR3 is TGTGCCAGCAGCGTAGTGGGCACTAGCACAGATACGCAGTATTTT. As protein: CASSVVGTSTDTQYF. J is TRBJ2-3 and V is TRBV9; D gene uncertain. The CDR3 is 15 residues long. The germline V gene encodes CDR1 SGDLS and CDR2 YYNGEE. V was pared by 0 bases and J by 0 bases, with 8 bases between.

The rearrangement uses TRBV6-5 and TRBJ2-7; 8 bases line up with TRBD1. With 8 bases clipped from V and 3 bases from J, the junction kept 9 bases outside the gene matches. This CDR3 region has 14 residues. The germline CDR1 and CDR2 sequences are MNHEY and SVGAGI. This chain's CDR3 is CASSSGTGFYEQYF. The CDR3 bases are TGTGCCAGCTCCTCCGGGACAGGTTTCTACGAGCAGTACTTC.

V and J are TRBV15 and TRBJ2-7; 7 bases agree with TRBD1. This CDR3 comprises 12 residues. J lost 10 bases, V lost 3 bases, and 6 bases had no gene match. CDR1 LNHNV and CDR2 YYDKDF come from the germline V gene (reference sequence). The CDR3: CATSSITGAQYF. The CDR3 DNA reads TGTGCCACCAGCAGCATTACAGGGGCCCAGTACTTC.

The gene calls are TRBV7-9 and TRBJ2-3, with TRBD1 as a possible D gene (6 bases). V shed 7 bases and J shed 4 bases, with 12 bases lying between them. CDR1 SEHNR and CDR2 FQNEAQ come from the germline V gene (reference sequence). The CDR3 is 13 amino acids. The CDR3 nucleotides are TGTGCCAGCACTCTAGGGGGATCAGATACGCAGTATTTT. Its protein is CASTLGGSDTQYF.

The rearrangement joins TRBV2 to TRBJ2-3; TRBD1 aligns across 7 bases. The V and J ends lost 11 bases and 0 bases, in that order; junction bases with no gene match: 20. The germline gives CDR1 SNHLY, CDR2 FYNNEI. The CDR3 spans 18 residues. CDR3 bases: TGTGCCTACCGTGGACAGGACAAAATTCTTACTAGCACAGATACGCAGTATTTT. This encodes CAYRGQDKILTSTDTQYF.

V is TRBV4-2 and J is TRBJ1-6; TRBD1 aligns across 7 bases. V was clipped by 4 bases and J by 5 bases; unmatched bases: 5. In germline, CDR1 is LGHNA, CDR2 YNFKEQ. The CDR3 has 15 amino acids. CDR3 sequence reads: CASSPGGTDNSPLHF. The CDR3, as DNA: TGTGCCAGCAGCCCCGGAGGGACAGATAATTCACCCCTCCACTTT.

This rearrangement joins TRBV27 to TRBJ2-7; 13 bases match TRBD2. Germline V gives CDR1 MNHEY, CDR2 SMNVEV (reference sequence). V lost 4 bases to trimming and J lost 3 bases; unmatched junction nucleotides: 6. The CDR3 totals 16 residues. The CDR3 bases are TGTGCCAGCAGTTATGGACTAGCGGGAGATAACTACGAGCAGTACTTC. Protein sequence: CASSYGLAGDNYEQYF.